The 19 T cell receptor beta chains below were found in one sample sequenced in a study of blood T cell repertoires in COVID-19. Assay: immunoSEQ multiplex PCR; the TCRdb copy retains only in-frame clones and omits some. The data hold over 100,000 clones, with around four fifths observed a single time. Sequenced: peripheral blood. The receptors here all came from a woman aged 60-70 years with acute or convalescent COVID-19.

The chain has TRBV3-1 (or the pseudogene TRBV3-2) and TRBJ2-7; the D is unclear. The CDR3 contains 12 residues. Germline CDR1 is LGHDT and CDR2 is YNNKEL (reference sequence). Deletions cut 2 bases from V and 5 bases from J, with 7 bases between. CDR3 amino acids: CASSQRGNEQYF. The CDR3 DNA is TGTGCCAGCAGCCAAAGAGGAAACGAGCAGTACTTC.

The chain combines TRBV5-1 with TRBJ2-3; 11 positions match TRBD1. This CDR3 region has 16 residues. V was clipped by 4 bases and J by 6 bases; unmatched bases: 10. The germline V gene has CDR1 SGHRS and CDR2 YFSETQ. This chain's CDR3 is CASSLPGQGESDTQYF. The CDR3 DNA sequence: TGCGCCAGCAGCCTTCCGGGACAGGGGGAATCGGATACGCAGTATTTT. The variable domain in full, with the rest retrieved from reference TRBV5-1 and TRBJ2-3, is KAGVTQTPRYLIKTRGQQVTLSCSPISGHRSVSWYQQTPGQGLQFLFEYFSETQRNKGNFPGRFSGRQFSNSRSEMNVSTLELGDSALYLCASSLPGQGESDTQYFGPGTRLTVL.

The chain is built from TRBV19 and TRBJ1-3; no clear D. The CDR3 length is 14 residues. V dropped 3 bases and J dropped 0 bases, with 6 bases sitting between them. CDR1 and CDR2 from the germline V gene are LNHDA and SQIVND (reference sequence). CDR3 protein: CASSILGSGNTIYF. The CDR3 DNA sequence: TGTGCCAGTAGTATCCTAGGCTCTGGAAACACCATATATTTT.

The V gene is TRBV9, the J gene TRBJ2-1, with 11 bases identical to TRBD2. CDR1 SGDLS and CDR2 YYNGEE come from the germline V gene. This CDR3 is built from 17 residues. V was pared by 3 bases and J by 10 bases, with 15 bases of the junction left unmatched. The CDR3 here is CASSEGTGTSGLGEQFF. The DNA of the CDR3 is TGTGCCAGCAGCGAGGGGACCGGGACTAGCGGTCTCGGGGAGCAGTTCTTC.

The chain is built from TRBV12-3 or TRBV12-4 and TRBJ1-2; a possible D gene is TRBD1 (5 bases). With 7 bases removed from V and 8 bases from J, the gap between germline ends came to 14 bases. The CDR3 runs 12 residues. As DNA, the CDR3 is TGTGCCAGCACCTGGGGGGGGGAGGGCTACACCTTC. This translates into CASTWGGEGYTF.

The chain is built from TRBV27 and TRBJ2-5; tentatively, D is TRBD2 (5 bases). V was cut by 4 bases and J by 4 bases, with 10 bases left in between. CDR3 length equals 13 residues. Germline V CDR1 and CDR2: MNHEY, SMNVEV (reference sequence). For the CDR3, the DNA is TGTGCCAGCAGTTCCGGGAATCGAGAGACCCAGTACTTC. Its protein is CASSSGNRETQYF.

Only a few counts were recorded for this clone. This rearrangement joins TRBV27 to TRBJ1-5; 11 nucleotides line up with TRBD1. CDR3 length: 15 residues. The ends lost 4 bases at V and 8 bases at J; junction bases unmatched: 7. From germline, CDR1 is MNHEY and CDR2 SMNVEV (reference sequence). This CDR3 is CASSSADRGRKPQHF. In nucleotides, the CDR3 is TGTGCCAGCAGTTCCGCGGACAGGGGGCGTAAGCCCCAGCATTTT.

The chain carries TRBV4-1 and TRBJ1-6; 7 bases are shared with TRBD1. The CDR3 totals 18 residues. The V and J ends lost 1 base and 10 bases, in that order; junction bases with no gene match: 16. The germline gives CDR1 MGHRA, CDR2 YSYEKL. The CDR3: CASSQGISGGGAVSPLHF. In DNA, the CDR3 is TGCGCCAGCAGCCAAGGGATTTCTGGAGGGGGCGCTGTATCACCCCTCCACTTT.

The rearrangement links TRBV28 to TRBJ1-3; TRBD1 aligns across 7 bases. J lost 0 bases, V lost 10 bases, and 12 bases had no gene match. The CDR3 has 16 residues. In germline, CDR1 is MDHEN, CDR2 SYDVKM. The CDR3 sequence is CATNRPGTVSGNTIYF. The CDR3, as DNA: TGTGCCACCAATAGACCGGGGACAGTCTCTGGAAACACCATATATTTT.

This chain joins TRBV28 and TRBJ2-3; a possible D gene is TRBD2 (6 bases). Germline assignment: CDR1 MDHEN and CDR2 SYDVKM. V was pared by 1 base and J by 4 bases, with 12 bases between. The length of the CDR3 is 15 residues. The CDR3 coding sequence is TGTGCCAGCAGTTTATTACGCAGGGAGGCAGATACGCAGTATTTT. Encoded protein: CASSLLRREADTQYF.

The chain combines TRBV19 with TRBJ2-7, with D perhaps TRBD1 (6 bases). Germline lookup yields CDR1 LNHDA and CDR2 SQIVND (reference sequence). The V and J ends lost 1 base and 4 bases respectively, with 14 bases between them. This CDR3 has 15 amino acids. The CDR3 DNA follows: TGTGCCAGTAGTATAGCCCAGGGGAGTGGATACGAGCAGTACTTC. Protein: CASSIAQGSGYEQYF.

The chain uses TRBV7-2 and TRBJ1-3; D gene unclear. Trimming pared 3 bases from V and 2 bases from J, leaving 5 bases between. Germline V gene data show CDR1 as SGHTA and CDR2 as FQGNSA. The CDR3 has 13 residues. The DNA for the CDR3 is TGTGCCAGCAGCTTGTATACTGGAAACACCATATATTTT. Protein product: CASSLYTGNTIYF.

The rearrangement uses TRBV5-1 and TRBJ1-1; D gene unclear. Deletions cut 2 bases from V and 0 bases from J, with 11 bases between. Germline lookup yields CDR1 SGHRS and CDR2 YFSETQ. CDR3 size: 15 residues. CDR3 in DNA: TGCGCCAGCAGCTTACCCGGAGATTTGAACACTGAAGCTTTCTTT. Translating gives CASSLPGDLNTEAFF.

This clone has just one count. CDR3 sequence (DNA): TGTGCCACCATCGCTAGCGGGAGTCATGAGCAGTTCTTC. It translates to CATIASGSHEQFF. This rearrangement joins TRBV24-1 to TRBJ2-1; the match to TRBD2 covers 10 bases. This CDR3 is 13 amino acids long. Germline-derived CDR1 and CDR2 are KGHDR and SFDVKD. V lost 8 bases and J lost 8; bases outside the gene matches: 5.

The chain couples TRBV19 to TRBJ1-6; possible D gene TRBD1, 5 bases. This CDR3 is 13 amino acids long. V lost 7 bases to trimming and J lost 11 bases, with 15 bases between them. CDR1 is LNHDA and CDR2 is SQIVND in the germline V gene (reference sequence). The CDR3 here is CASKGSSRAPLHF. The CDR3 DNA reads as TGTGCCAGTAAGGGGTCGAGCAGGGCACCCCTCCACTTT. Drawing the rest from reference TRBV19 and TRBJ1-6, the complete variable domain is DGGITQSPKYLFRKEGQNVTLSCEQNLNHDAMYWYRQDPGQGLRLIYYSQIVNDFQKGDIAEGYSVSREKKESFPLTVTSAQKNPTAFYLCASKGSSRAPLHFGNGTRLTVT.

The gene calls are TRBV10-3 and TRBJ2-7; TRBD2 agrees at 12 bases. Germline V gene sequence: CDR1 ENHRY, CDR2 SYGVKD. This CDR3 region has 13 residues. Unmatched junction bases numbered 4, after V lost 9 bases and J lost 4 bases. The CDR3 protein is CAIGLAGPYEQYF. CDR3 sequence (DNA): TGTGCCATAGGACTAGCGGGGCCGTACGAGCAGTACTTC.

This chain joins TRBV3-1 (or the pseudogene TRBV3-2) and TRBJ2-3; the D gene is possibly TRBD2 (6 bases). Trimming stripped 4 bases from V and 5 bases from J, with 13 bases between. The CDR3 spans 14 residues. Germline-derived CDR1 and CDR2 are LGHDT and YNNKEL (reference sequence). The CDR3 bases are TGTGCCAGCAGCCCTTGGACCGGGGGAGATACGCAGTATTTT. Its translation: CASSPWTGGDTQYF.

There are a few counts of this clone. CDR3 amino acids: CASRRARGETQYF. In DNA, the CDR3 is TGTGCCAGCCGGAGGGCGCGGGGAGAGACCCAGTACTTC. The genes are TRBV6-5 and TRBJ2-5, with D possibly matching TRBD2 (6 bases). CDR3 length equals 13 residues. From germline, CDR1 is MNHEY and CDR2 SVGAGI. Trimming cost V 8 bases and J 4 bases, with 14 bases left between them.

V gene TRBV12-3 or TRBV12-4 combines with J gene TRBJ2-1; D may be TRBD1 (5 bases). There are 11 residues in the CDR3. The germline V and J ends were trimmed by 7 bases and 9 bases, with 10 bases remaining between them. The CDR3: CASTWGSEQFF. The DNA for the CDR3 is TGTGCCAGCACCTGGGGCTCTGAGCAGTTCTTC.